Listed below are T cell receptor beta chains from one sample, sequenced in a study of radiation and T cells in renal cell carcinoma. The method was immunoSEQ multiplex PCR; TCRdb's version includes in-frame clones alone and lacks a portion of them. The sample shows approximately 120,000 clones, approximately 82% of them seen only once. Sequenced here: blood, sampled from a patient whose treatment included radiotherapy and nephrectomy. The receptor source for this set is a woman in her fifties or sixties with renal cell carcinoma. Both conserved end residues are part of each CDR3.

V gene	J gene	CDR3 protein
TRBV4-2	TRBJ2-3	CASSQNAGGSTDTQYF
TRBV6-5	TRBJ2-1	CASWGDRNEQFF
TRBV7-3	TRBJ2-1	CASSLTSGTSSYNEQFF
TRBV5-1	TRBJ2-5	CASSTDRVTTQETQYF
TRBV15	TRBJ2-3	CATSRDRATDTQYF
TRBV6-1	TRBJ2-7	CASSWTGGPYEQYF
TRBV2	TRBJ1-1	CASMKGAREGTEAFF
TRBV10-3	TRBJ2-7	CAISPSGGIYEQYF
TRBV5-6	TRBJ2-5	CASSLAGLDHETQYF
TRBV9	TRBJ2-7	CASSATGYEQYF
TRBV6-1	TRBJ2-2	CASRRDGQAPGELFF
TRBV6-5	TRBJ2-7	CASSYQPTGPYEQYF
TRBV19	TRBJ1-1	CASSISRNTEAFF
TRBV28	TRBJ2-7	CASTLLRDRIPEQYF
TRBV19	TRBJ2-7	CASSLQGDSYEQYF
TRBV28	TRBJ2-7	CASSFRDGPYGQYF
TRBV5-4	TRBJ2-4	CASSSPGQEAKNIQYF
TRBV5-4	TRBJ2-7	CASSLASLIRGRVKYF
TRBV6-5	TRBJ2-3	CASSGGRDTQYF
TRBV12-5	TRBJ2-3	CASAPWRASGNTDTQYF
TRBV18	TRBJ1-4	CASSPPMGPELFF
TRBV6-5	TRBJ2-7	CASSRYRTGRYEQYF
TRBV2	TRBJ2-6	CASRLDRPGTNVLTF
TRBV7-2	TRBJ2-5	CASSPPGGVETQYF
TRBV6-5	TRBJ2-5	CASTSGDGAQYF
TRBV9	TRBJ1-4	CASSVAGSNEKLFF
TRBV5-6	TRBJ2-3	CASSFSTSGGSGTDTQYF
TRBV11-2	TRBJ2-7	CASSLPGQGTYEQYF
TRBV6-5	TRBJ2-1	CASSYLGLVRRHEQFF
TRBV21-1	TRBJ2-1	CASSSRQGGAYNEQFF
TRBV19	TRBJ1-5	CAAGAARNQPQHF
TRBV6-1	TRBJ2-7	CASNQGYPYEQYF
TRBV15	TRBJ2-7	CATSRGRGAYEQYF
TRBV5-8	TRBJ2-1	CASSLVGGTGGTYNEQFF
TRBV6-8	TRBJ2-3	CASRTPRGRGADTQYF
TRBV5-5	TRBJ1-1	CASSSLSGGTEAFF
TRBV5-1	TRBJ2-1	CASSLESGSSYNEQFF
TRBV5-1	TRBJ2-7	CASSWPPGGIYEQYF
TRBV28	TRBJ1-1	CASSLPRWNTEAFF
TRBV7-9	TRBJ1-4	CASSQGNRGTNEKLFF
TRBV5-6	TRBJ1-1	CASSRGQGSNTEAFF
TRBV5-1	TRBJ1-3	CASSWTPSSGNTIYF
TRBV5-5	TRBJ2-7	CASSLRQGNYEQYF
TRBV4-1	TRBJ2-7	CASSHQREQYF
TRBV4-1	TRBJ2-5	CASSLSDRAETQYF
TRBV11-1	TRBJ2-1	CASSLASRTGSRDEQFF
TRBV27	TRBJ1-5	CASSGQNGRSPQHF
TRBV28	TRBJ2-7	CASSFVGQGYEQYF
TRBV6-6	TRBJ1-1	CASSYSAASNTEAFF
TRBV6-6	TRBJ2-5	CASSYSTGGGETQYF
TRBV6-6	TRBJ1-1	CASSYDSWGTEAFF
TRBV6-6	TRBJ1-1	CASRGTGRNTEAFF